This T cell receptor (beta chain) was sequenced in a study of shared clonotypes between healthy human individuals. The V gene's germline CDR1 is LNHDA and CDR2 SQIVND (reference sequence). The CDR3 extends over 16 amino acids. With 1 base removed from V and 1 base from J, the gap between germline ends came to 14 bases. The investigators split CD4+ cells into a CD45RA+ naive subset and a CD45RA-negative memory subset. Here immunoSEQ multiplex PCR was the method, and the copy in TCRdb shows in-frame clones only, minus some. The sample records about 1.5 million clones, more than 95% being singletons. This chain joins TRBV19 and TRBJ2-7, with no clear D. The source of this sequence is a man younger than 40 in good health. The source material was naive CD4+ T cells sorted from blood. As to subset: CD45RA+ positively selected. The CDR3 region is CASSIGAGSRSYEQYF. In DNA, the CDR3 is TGTGCCAGTAGTATAGGGGCAGGCTCCCGATCCTACGAGCAGTACTTC.